The subject of this entry is one TCR beta chain. Its antigen is unidentified. This specimen comes from a study of shared clonotypes between healthy human individuals. Overall study results and limits: Represented genetic and exposure-history diversity was restricted by having few donors.

CD8 cells regarded as naive lacked CD45RO, were positively chosen for CCR7, and omitted terminally differentiated effector memory CD45RA+ cells. The method was immunoSEQ multiplex PCR; TCRdb's version includes in-frame clones alone and lacks a portion of them. The sample has some 2 million clones, approximately 94% seen once. CDR3 length: 15 amino acids. Deletions cut 6 bases from V and 0 bases from J, with 15 bases between. Germline V lookup: CDR1 SGHDT, CDR2 YYEEEE. The source is a man aged 18 to 29 in good health. The chain is built from TRBV5-6 and TRBJ1-1; D might be TRBD1 (5 bases). Sequenced: naive CD8+ T cells sorted from blood. In DNA, the CDR3 is TGTGCCAGCACTTCTAGGAGGGGCATGAACACTGAAGCTTTCTTT. Amino acid sequence: CASTSRRGMNTEAFF.